Sequencing of this TCR beta chain was carried out in a study of shared clonotypes between healthy human individuals. Findings of the study overall: When compared with the clonotypes that were shared by all four sorted-subset donors, the non-shared clonotypes turned out to have lower generation probabilities.

Measured with immunoSEQ multiplex PCR; TCRdb has only the in-frame clones, and not every one. The sample includes around 2,000,000 clones, approximately 94% of them seen just once. On this clone itself: What it binds is not known.

CD8 cells regarded as naive lacked CD45RO, were positively chosen for CCR7, and omitted terminally differentiated effector memory CD45RA+ cells. Looked up from germline, CDR1 is SEHNR and CDR2 is FQNEAQ (reference sequence). The CDR3 is 16 amino acids. The junction had 7 bases not matched to a gene; V was cut back by 1 base and J by 7 bases. The sample comprised naive CD8+ T cells from PBMCs. This chain links TRBV7-9 with TRBJ2-1, with TRBD2 matching over 10 bases. The receptor's source is a man in his late teens or twenties in good health. Some clones in this sample may be carry-over from other donors' samples. The CDR3 reads CASSLGGAGGWNEQFF. The CDR3 DNA follows: TGTGCCAGCAGCTTAGGAGGAGCGGGAGGGTGGAATGAGCAGTTCTTC.